The sequence of this T cell receptor beta chain was determined in a study of T cells in Graves' hyperthyroidism and ophthalmopathy. Amplification yielded TCR beta CDR3 regions, with RNA transcripts as the source. HTBI primers were employed in a first-round RT-PCR of the TCR CDR3. Each CDR3 protein is one row after TCRdb ran MiXCR on the multiplex PCR reads. The sample carries hundreds of thousands of distinct CDR3 sequences, approximately 16% recorded once. This clonotype was observed at least ten times. J was trimmed by 2 bases and V by 4 bases; bases with no gene match: 6. The CDR3 is 15 residues long. The germline V gene has CDR1 MDHEN and CDR2 SYDVKM.

What was sequenced was blood. The rearrangement links TRBV28 to TRBJ2-3; TRBD1 matches at 7 bases. The clonotype was recovered from a woman in her late teens or twenties with Graves' hyperthyroidism. CDR3 in DNA: TGTGCCAGCAGTTCTTCCGGGACAGACACAGATACGCAGTATTTT. It translates to CASSSSGTDTDTQYF.